Below, 31 T cell receptor beta chains from the same sample are listed, as sequenced in a study of vaccination and CD4 T cells after COVID-19. The antigens for these receptors are not known. This sample's treatment: roughly 10-day PBMC culture with coronavirus spike peptide pools or control peptides (ViraFEST assay). Sequence data for DNA of cultured CD4+ T cells were generated by the Oncomine TCR Beta short-read assay. TCRdb re-called the PCR reads through MiXCR, storing one row per CDR3 protein. This sample has around 19,000 distinct CDR3 sequences, with roughly two fifths found just once. Sequenced input: CD4+ T cells from blood, cultured in vitro. These receptors came from a human donor who had recovered from COVID-19.

The chain is built from TRBV20-1 and TRBJ2-2, with 10 bases identical to TRBD2. The V gene's germline CDR1 is DFQATT and CDR2 SNEGSKA (reference sequence). V gave up 5 bases and J gave up 7 bases; unmatched junction bases: 7. The CDR3 contains 14 residues. The CDR3 loop reads CSAPSGRAIGELFF. CDR3 bases: TGCAGTGCTCCGAGCGGGAGGGCGATCGGGGAGCTGTTTTTT.

The rearrangement uses TRBV28 and TRBJ2-6; D is undetermined. The V and J ends lost 5 bases and 2 bases respectively, with 4 bases between them. The CDR3 spans 13 residues. In germline, CDR1 is MDHEN, CDR2 SYDVKM. The DNA of the CDR3 is TGTGCCAGCAGTCGCCCTGGGGCCAACGTCCTGACTTTC. Translated, it gives CASSRPGANVLTF.

The rearrangement joins TRBV11-3 to TRBJ2-2; tentatively, D is TRBD1 (5 bases). The germline V gene has CDR1 SGHNT and CDR2 YENEEA. The CDR3 consists of 13 residues. V gave up 0 bases and J gave up 15 bases, with 14 bases separating them. The CDR3 region is CASSLDQGRALFF. CDR3 bases: TGTGCCAGCAGCTTAGACCAGGGCAGGGCCTTGTTTTTT.

V gene TRBV6-1 combines with J gene TRBJ1-1, with D hard to call. The CDR3 is 13 amino acids. V gave up 3 bases and J gave up 6 bases, with 11 bases separating them. Germline V gene lookup returns CDR1 MNHNS and CDR2 SASEGT. The CDR3 sequence: CASSDTLKAEAFF. CDR3 in DNA: TGTGCCAGCAGTGACACCTTGAAGGCTGAAGCTTTCTTT.

This clonotype was recorded a few times. The V and J genes are TRBV4-1 and TRBJ1-3, with a weak D call TRBD1 (5 bases). The CDR3 loop spans 15 amino acids. Germline values: CDR1 MGHRA, CDR2 YSYEKL. Trimming cost V 0 bases and J 7 bases, with 13 bases left between them. DNA of the CDR3: TGCGCCAGCAGCCAAGAACAGGTGGTAGGGAACACCATATATTTT. Translation gives CASSQEQVVGNTIYF.

This clonotype occurred a few times. This chain connects TRBV7-2 to TRBJ2-2; D unresolved. The CDR3 runs to 15 residues. Between the trimmed V and J ends, which lost 1 base and 1 base, there was a span of 7 bases. Germline CDR1 and CDR2: SGHTA and FQGNSA. The DNA for the CDR3 is TGTGCCAGCAGCTTAGGTACCTGGAACACCGGGGAGCTGTTTTTT. It is translated as CASSLGTWNTGELFF.

The J gene is TRBJ1-6, the V gene TRBV4-3, with TRBD1 matching over 9 bases. This CDR3 comprises 16 residues. V was pared by 1 base and J by 7 bases, with 5 bases of the junction left unmatched. CDR1 is LGHNA, CDR2 YSLEER, per germline. CDR3 nucleotides: TGCGCCAGCAGCCAAGCGGGACAGGGCAGGAATTCACCCCTCCACTTT. This codes for CASSQAGQGRNSPLHF.

The chain is built from TRBV2 and TRBJ2-3, with 8 bases that match TRBD1. The CDR3 contains 16 residues. CDR1 is SNHLY, CDR2 FYNNEI, per germline. V lost 0 bases, J lost 0 bases, and 2 bases stayed unmatched. Here the CDR3 DNA reads TGTGCCAGCAGTGAAGCCTGGACAGGGAGCACAGATACGCAGTATTTT. It codes for CASSEAWTGSTDTQYF.

This clonotype occurred a few times. The chain is built from TRBV5-4 and TRBJ2-7; TRBD2 matches at 13 bases. Unmatched junction bases numbered 10, after V lost 4 bases and J lost 3 bases. Per germline, CDR1 SGHNT and CDR2 YYREEE (reference sequence). This CDR3 is 17 amino acids long. CDR3 bases: TGTGCCAGCAGCAAAGGACTAGCGGGAGCTACCGGCTACGAGCAGTACTTC. It is translated as CASSKGLAGATGYEQYF.

In its sample, this clonotype was seen a few times. The chain links TRBV28 to TRBJ1-5; no definite D call. This CDR3 is 15 amino acids long. The germline V gene has CDR1 MDHEN and CDR2 SYDVKM. V lost 8 bases and J lost 2, with 16 bases in between. The CDR3 region has the DNA TGTGCCAGCCAAACCCCCTATAGGGGCAATCAGCCCCAGCATTTT. This codes for CASQTPYRGNQPQHF. Full variable domain (remainder filled in from reference TRBV28 and TRBJ1-5): DVKVTQSSRYLVKRTGEKVFLECVQDMDHENMFWYRQDPGLGLRLIYFSYDVKMKEKGDIPEGYSVSREKKERFSLILESASTNQTSMYLCASQTPYRGNQPQHFGDGTRLSIL.

This chain links TRBV11-2 with TRBJ1-6; D is uncertain. The CDR3 contains 13 residues. Trimming removed 5 bases at V and 6 bases at J, with 8 bases between. The germline gives CDR1 SGHAT, CDR2 FQNNGV. CDR3 sequence: CASSAGFNSPLHF. The DNA for the CDR3 is TGTGCCAGCAGCGCGGGATTTAATTCACCCCTCCACTTT.

The rearrangement links TRBV20-1 to TRBJ1-5; D ambiguous. V shed 0 bases and J shed 10 bases, with 10 bases lying between them. Looked up from germline, CDR1 is DFQATT and CDR2 is SNEGSKA (reference sequence). The CDR3 spans 12 residues. CDR3 nucleotide sequence: TGCAGTGCTAGAGATCCCCGGAGCCCCCAGCATTTT. Encoded protein: CSARDPRSPQHF.

This clonotype was recorded only once. The chain links TRBV21-1 to TRBJ2-5; the table names TRBD2, a call not compared with the DNA. TRBV21-1 is a pseudogene. The CDR3 sequence is 15 residues long. The CDR3 loop is CASSGEGGIQETQYF. CDR3 DNA sequence: TGTGCCAGCAGCGGGGAGGGGGGAATCCAAGAGACCCAGTACTTC.

The sample holds a few counts of this clonotype. This chain connects TRBV15 to TRBJ2-3; D gene uncertain. The CDR3 covers 16 residues. The germline CDR1 and CDR2 sequences are LNHNV and YYDKDF (reference sequence). Trimming stripped 0 bases from V and 1 base from J, with 11 bases between. CDR3 amino acids: CATSRDPQRGTDTQYF. The CDR3 DNA sequence: TGTGCCACCAGCAGAGATCCTCAACGCGGCACAGATACGCAGTATTTT.

This chain joins TRBV6-2 or TRBV6-3 and TRBJ2-5, with 8 bases fitting TRBD2. Germline V gene data show CDR1 as MNHEY and CDR2 as SVGEGT. Trimming cost V 6 bases and J 3 bases; bases outside gene matches: 3. This CDR3 has 13 amino acids. Here the CDR3 reads CASRNSGKETQYF. In DNA form, the CDR3 reads TGTGCCAGCAGAAATAGCGGGAAAGAGACCCAGTACTTC.

CDR3: CASSYTLGEQYF. CDR3 nucleotide sequence: TGTGCCAGCAGTTACACCTTGGGCGAGCAGTACTTC. The J gene is TRBJ2-7, the V gene TRBV6-5; D uncertain. The length of the CDR3 is 12 residues. Germline CDR1 reads MNHEY; CDR2 reads SVGAGI. Trimming removed 2 bases at V and 6 bases at J, with 8 bases between.

In its sample, this clonotype was seen a few times. The rearrangement uses TRBV19 and TRBJ1-6; no definite D call. The CDR3 is made up of 13 amino acids. Germline CDR1 and CDR2: LNHDA and SQIVND (reference sequence). V dropped 4 bases and J dropped 15 bases, with 16 bases sitting between them. CDR3 amino acids: CASSNGGPGLLHF. CDR3 nucleotide sequence: TGTGCCAGTAGTAACGGCGGCCCCGGGCTCCTCCACTTT.

The count of this clonotype is one. This chain uses TRBV5-1 with TRBJ2-7; 7 nucleotides align to TRBD2. This CDR3 region has 15 residues. In germline, CDR1 is SGHRS, CDR2 YFSETQ. With 4 bases clipped from V and 0 bases from J, the junction kept 7 bases outside the gene matches. CDR3 sequence (DNA): TGCGCCAGCAGCGTAACTAGCGTATACTCCTACGAGCAGTACTTC. This encodes CASSVTSVYSYEQYF.

The V and J genes are TRBV19 and TRBJ1-2, with a tentative D call TRBD1 (6 bases). The CDR3 covers 16 residues. Germline CDR1 is LNHDA and CDR2 is SQIVND (reference sequence). The germline V and J ends were trimmed by 2 bases and 0 bases, with 13 bases remaining between them. The CDR3 region is CASSIPGTPSNYGYTF. CDR3 DNA: TGTGCCAGTAGTATACCGGGGACACCTTCTAACTATGGCTACACCTTC.

The chain is built from TRBV2 and TRBJ2-2; weak D call: TRBD2 (5 bases). Germline V lookup: CDR1 SNHLY, CDR2 FYNNEI. The ends were cut back, 5 bases at V and 3 bases at J, with 10 bases in the middle. This CDR3 comprises 14 residues. The CDR3 DNA follows: TGTGCCAGCAGTCCGCTGGACTACACCGGGGAGCTGTTTTTT. Its protein is CASSPLDYTGELFF.

The table lists this clonotype with a few counts. The chain is built from TRBV10-3 and TRBJ2-7; 9 nucleotides align to TRBD1. Germline V gene data show CDR1 as ENHRY and CDR2 as SYGVKD. The length of the CDR3 is 14 residues. The V and J ends lost 7 bases and 0 bases, in that order; junction bases with no gene match: 4. In nucleotides, the CDR3 is TGTGCCATCACCGGGACAGGGAGCTCCTACGAGCAGTACTTC. Translation gives CAITGTGSSYEQYF.

The J gene is TRBJ1-1, the V gene TRBV28; D is unclear. Trimming removed 6 bases at V and 3 bases at J, with 8 bases between. The CDR3 is made up of 12 amino acids. Germline lookup yields CDR1 MDHEN and CDR2 SYDVKM. DNA for the CDR3: TGTGCCAGCAGGACCTTATACACTGAAGCTTTCTTT. It is translated as CASRTLYTEAFF.

In its sample, this clonotype was seen a few times. J is TRBJ2-3 and V is TRBV7-3; 7 bases match TRBD1. The trim removed 0 bases at V and 5 bases at J, leaving 8 bases unmatched. Germline V lookup: CDR1 SGHTA, CDR2 FQGTGA. The CDR3 is 16 amino acids. The CDR3 nucleotides are TGTGCCAGCAGCTTAACGGTAGGGGGCATCGGAGATACGCAGTATTTT. Translating it yields CASSLTVGGIGDTQYF.

The genes are TRBV7-9 and TRBJ2-1, with D possibly being TRBD1 or TRBD2 (5 bases each). Germline V CDR1 and CDR2: SEHNR, FQNEAQ (reference sequence). This CDR3 has 15 amino acids. Trimming removed 3 bases at V and 5 bases at J, with 14 bases between. The CDR3 loop is CASSLLRDLHNEQFF. DNA of the CDR3: TGTGCCAGCAGCTTGCTAAGGGACCTCCACAATGAGCAGTTCTTC.

The chain couples TRBV6-1 to TRBJ2-3; maybe TRBD1 (6 bases). V was cut by 6 bases and J by 4 bases, with 11 bases left in between. The CDR3 totals 13 residues. CDR1 is MNHNS, CDR2 SASEGT, per germline. DNA of the CDR3: TGTGCCAGCAGGGGCAGGGGCCCAGATACGCAGTATTTT. As protein: CASRGRGPDTQYF.

In DNA, the CDR3 is TGCGCCAGCAGCTTGGTTGGGTTCTCTGGAAACACCATATATTTT. Amino acid sequence: CASSLVGFSGNTIYF. The chain joins TRBV5-1 to TRBJ1-3; D gene uncertain. Germline V CDR1 and CDR2: SGHRS, YFSETQ. The CDR3 has 15 amino acids. Trimming removed 0 bases at V and 0 bases at J, with 7 bases between.

The V gene is TRBV7-9, the J gene TRBJ2-7; D unresolved. From germline, CDR1 is SEHNR and CDR2 FQNEAQ (reference sequence). The V end was cut by 4 bases, the J end by 0 bases, with 13 bases between. CDR3 size: 15 residues. For the CDR3, the DNA is TGTGCCAGCAGCTGGGTTGGACCGTACTCCTACGAGCAGTACTTC. Translating it yields CASSWVGPYSYEQYF.

The V gene is TRBV6-1, the J gene TRBJ2-7; the match to TRBD2 covers 10 bases. The CDR3 totals 16 residues. Germline-derived CDR1 and CDR2 are MNHNS and SASEGT. Unmatched junction bases numbered 12, after V lost 7 bases and J lost 3 bases. CDR3 loop: CASTKDMLAGVYEQYF. Here the CDR3 DNA reads TGTGCCAGCACCAAGGATATGCTAGCGGGGGTCTACGAGCAGTACTTC.

This clonotype was recorded once. In DNA form, the CDR3 reads TGTGCCACCAGCAGAGGGGGGATGGGCGGGAGTTCACATACGCAGTATTTT. This codes for CATSRGGMGGSSHTQYF. The genes are TRBV15 and TRBJ2-3; 7 bases line up with TRBD2. Germline lookup yields CDR1 LNHNV and CDR2 YYDKDF (reference sequence). The CDR3 consists of 17 residues. Trimming removed 1 base from V and 7 bases from J; junction bases left unmatched: 14.

V gene TRBV7-8 combines with J gene TRBJ2-7; tentative D call: TRBD1 (5 bases). Per germline, CDR1 SGHVS and CDR2 FQNEAQ. The length of the CDR3 is 14 residues. The ends were cut back, 5 bases at V and 2 bases at J, with 13 bases in the middle. In nucleotides, the CDR3 is TGTGCCAGCAGCGTGCGACAGTATGCCTACGAGCAGTACTTC. It translates to CASSVRQYAYEQYF.

Only a few counts were recorded for this clonotype. The chain is built from TRBV15 and TRBJ1-4; no firm D call. V was clipped by 0 bases and J by 4 bases, with 6 bases between them. The germline gives CDR1 LNHNV, CDR2 YYDKDF (reference sequence). The CDR3 has 14 amino acids. This CDR3 is CATSRDISNEKLFF. CDR3 nucleotides: TGTGCCACCAGCAGAGATATCAGTAATGAAAAACTGTTTTTT.